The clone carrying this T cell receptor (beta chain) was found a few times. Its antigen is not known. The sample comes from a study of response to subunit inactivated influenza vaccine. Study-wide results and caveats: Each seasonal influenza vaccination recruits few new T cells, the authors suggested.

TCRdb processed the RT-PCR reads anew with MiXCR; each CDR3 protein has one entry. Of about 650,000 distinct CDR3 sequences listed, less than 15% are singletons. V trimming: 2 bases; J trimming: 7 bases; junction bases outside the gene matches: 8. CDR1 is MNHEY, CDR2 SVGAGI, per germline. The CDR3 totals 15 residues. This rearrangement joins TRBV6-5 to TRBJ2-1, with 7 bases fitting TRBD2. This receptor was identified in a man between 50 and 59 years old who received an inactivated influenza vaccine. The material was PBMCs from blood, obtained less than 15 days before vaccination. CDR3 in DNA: TGTGCCAGCAGTTACATGCGCGGGAGAGGTAATGAGCAGTTCTTC. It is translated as CASSYMRGRGNEQFF.